The entry below gives a single T cell receptor (beta chain) sequence along with its context. This sample was taken from a study of T cells in Graves' hyperthyroidism and ophthalmopathy. The investigators amplified TCR beta CDR3 regions from RNA transcripts. The primer set for the first-round RT-PCR of the TCR CDR3 was HTBI. TCRdb processed the multiplex PCR reads anew with MiXCR; each CDR3 protein has one entry. The sample has over 400,000 distinct CDR3 sequences, about 22% seen once; the top ten hold around 47%. The V gene's germline CDR1 is DFQATT and CDR2 SNEGSKA (reference sequence). The V segment lost 6 bases and the J segment 6 bases; nucleotides outside the gene matches: 11. The CDR3 contains 15 residues.

The V gene is TRBV20-1, the J gene TRBJ2-1; 10 bases map to TRBD2. The sample was blood. This sequence was found in a woman in her 70s with Graves' ophthalmopathy. The CDR3 loop is CSANTGTSVLNEQFF. The CDR3 region has the DNA TGCAGTGCCAATACGGGGACTAGCGTCCTCAATGAGCAGTTCTTC.